This T cell receptor beta chain was profiled in a study of blood T cell repertoires in COVID-19. The overall study: The United States, Italy and Spain supplied acute and convalescent COVID-19 samples.

Source study methods: Scientists estimated how many nucleated cells there were by amplifying reference gene primers. The assay was immunoSEQ multiplex PCR, and TCRdb's table has in-frame clones only and misses some. The V and J calls and clone size were taken over from that table, and D and trimming were inferred from the DNA. The sample lists 120,000 or so clones; 88% were seen once. From germline, CDR1 is SGHAT and CDR2 FQNNGV. V was cut by 1 base and J by 5 bases, with 8 bases left in between. This CDR3 has 14 amino acids. The chain carries TRBV11-2 and TRBJ2-2; TRBD2 might be the D (5 bases). Material: peripheral blood. The receptor's source is a human donor in a cohort sampled during active COVID-19. CDR3 bases: TGTGCCAGCAGCTTAGGGACTGGGACCGGGGAGCTGTTTTTT. This sequence encodes CASSLGTGTGELFF.